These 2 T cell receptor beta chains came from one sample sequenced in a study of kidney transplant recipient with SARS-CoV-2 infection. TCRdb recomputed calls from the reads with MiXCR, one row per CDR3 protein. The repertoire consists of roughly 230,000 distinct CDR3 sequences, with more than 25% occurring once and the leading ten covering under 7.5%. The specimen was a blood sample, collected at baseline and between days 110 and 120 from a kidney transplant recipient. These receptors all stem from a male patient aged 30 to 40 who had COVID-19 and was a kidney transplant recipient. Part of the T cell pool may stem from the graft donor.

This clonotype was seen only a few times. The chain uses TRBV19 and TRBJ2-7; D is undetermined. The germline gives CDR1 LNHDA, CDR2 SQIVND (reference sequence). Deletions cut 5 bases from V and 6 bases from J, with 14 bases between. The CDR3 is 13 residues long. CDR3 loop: CASSGGQHPEQYF. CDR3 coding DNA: TGTGCCAGTAGTGGCGGTCAGCATCCCGAGCAGTACTTC.

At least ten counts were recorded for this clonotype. CDR3 sequence: CASSTTSGRGEQFF. In DNA form, the CDR3 reads TGTGCCAGCAGCACGACTAGCGGGAGGGGTGAGCAGTTCTTC. The rearrangement uses TRBV7-3 and TRBJ2-1, with 14 positions matching TRBD2. Germline assignment: CDR1 SGHTA and CDR2 FQGTGA. The junction had 3 bases not matched to a gene; V was cut back by 5 bases and J by 9 bases. The CDR3 has 14 residues.